The present T cell receptor (beta chain) was sequenced within a study of T cell responses to AZD1222 COVID-19 vaccine. Trimming took 5 bases from V and 10 from J, leaving 12 bases between them. The V gene's germline CDR1 is GTSNPN and CDR2 SVGIG (reference sequence). This CDR3 has 11 residues. The protocol was immunoSEQ multiplex PCR, while the TCRdb copy is restricted to in-frame clones and leaves out a portion. This sample carries roughly 130,000 clones, over 75% of them seen once, and the ten largest clones take roughly 8%. This clone has only one observation. Its antigen is undetermined. Study results and limitations: Among spike-specific TCRs, nearly half reportedly target unmutated variant regions. Samples come after the peak T cell response, not at day 14. Clonal diversity was possibly underestimated; the donors were predominantly white British and more often female.

The genes are TRBV30 and TRBJ2-1, with D maybe TRBD2 (6 bases). Sequenced here: peripheral blood, sampled on day 0 of AZD1222 vaccination. The clonotype originates from an adult in good health. CDR3 sequence reads: CAWPVGGEQFF. The CDR3 bases are TGTGCCTGGCCCGTGGGAGGCGAGCAGTTCTTC.